This T cell receptor beta chain was documented in a study of PD-L1 blockade in urothelial cancer. Across the study: Patients started atezolizumab in the mid-2010s, 1,200 mg intravenously every 3 weeks. Per blood sample, T cells had a median of roughly 150,000.

Time point indicated: peripheral blood 6 weeks after treatment start. Enrolled patients showed locally advanced or metastatic urothelial carcinoma. Every PCR received spiked-in synthetic TCR analog templates. The assay was immunoSEQ multiplex PCR, and TCRdb's table has in-frame clones only and misses some. The sample has around 66,000 clones; roughly 90% are singletons. Germline assignment: CDR1 SNHLY and CDR2 FYNNEI. Trimming took 7 bases from V and 1 from J, leaving 4 bases between them. This CDR3 is built from 11 residues. This rearrangement joins TRBV2 to TRBJ1-1, with D unclear. This receptor was identified in a man aged 55 to 70 with urothelial cancer. The starting material was PBMCs, obtained around atezolizumab (anti-PD-L1) treatment. The CDR3 is CASKPNTEAFF. For the CDR3, the DNA is TGTGCCAGCAAGCCGAACACTGAAGCTTTCTTT. Variable domain in full (rest from reference TRBV2 and TRBJ1-1): EPEVTQTPSHQVTQMGQEVILRCVPISNHLYFYWYRQILGQKVEFLVSFYNNEISEKSEIFDDQFSVERPDGSNFTLKIRSTKLEDSAMYFCASKPNTEAFFGQGTRLTVV.